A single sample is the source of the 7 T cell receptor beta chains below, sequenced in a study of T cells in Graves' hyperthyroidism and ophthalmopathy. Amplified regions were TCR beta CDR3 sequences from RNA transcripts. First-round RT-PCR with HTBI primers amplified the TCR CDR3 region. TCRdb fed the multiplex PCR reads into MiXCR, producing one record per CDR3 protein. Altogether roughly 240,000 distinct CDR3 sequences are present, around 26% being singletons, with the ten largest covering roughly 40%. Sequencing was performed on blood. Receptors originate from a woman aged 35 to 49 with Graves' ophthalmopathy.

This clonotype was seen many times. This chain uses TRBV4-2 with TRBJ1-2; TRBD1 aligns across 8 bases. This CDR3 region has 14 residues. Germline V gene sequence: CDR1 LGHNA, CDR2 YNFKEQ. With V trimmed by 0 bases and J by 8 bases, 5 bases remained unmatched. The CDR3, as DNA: TGTGCCAGCAGCCAAGATAAAGGGACAGGCGGCTACACCTTC. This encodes CASSQDKGTGGYTF.

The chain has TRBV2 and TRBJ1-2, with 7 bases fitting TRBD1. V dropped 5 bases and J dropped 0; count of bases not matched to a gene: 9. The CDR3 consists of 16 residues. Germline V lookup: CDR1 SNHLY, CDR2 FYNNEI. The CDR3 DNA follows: TGTGCCAGCAGTCAGAGACAGGGTGGGGCTAACTATGGCTACACCTTC. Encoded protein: CASSQRQGGANYGYTF.

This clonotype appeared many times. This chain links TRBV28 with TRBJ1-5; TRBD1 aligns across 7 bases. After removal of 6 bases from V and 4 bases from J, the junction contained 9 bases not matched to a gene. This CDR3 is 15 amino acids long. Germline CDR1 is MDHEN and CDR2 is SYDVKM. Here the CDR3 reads CASRTHRGTNQPQHF. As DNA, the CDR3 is TGTGCCAGCAGAACCCACAGGGGTACGAATCAGCCCCAGCATTTT.

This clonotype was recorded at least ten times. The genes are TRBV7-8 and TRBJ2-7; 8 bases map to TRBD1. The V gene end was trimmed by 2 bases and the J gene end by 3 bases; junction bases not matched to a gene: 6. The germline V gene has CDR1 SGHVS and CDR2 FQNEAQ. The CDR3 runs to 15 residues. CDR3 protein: CASSLSGQGSYEQYF. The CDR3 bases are TGTGCCAGCAGCTTATCAGGACAGGGAAGCTACGAGCAGTACTTC.

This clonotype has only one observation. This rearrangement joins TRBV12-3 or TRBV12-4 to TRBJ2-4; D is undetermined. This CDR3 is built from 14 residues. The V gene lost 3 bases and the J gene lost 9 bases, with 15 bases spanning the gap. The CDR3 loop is CASSFIHGGVIQYF. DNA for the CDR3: TGTGCCAGCAGTTTTATCCATGGTGGGGTCATTCAGTACTTC.

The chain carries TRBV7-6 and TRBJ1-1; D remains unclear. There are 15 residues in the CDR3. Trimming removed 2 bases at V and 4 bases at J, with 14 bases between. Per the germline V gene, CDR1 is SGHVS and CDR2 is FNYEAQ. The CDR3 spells CASSLLLGGGTEAFF. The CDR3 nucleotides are TGTGCCAGCAGCTTACTACTGGGAGGAGGCACTGAAGCTTTCTTT.

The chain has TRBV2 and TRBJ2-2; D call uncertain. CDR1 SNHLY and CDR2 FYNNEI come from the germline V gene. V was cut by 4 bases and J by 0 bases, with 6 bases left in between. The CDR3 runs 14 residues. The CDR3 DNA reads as TGTGCCAGCAGTGTTGACACGAACACCGGGGAGCTGTTTTTT. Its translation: CASSVDTNTGELFF.